The sequence of this T cell receptor (beta chain) was determined in a study of T cell repertoires in cytomegalovirus infection. Study-level background: CMV infection together with matching HLA type was indicated by public TCR beta signatures.

In this sample, this clonotype turned up once. The antigen is unknown. TCRdb ran MiXCR on the reads and lists one entry per CDR3 protein. This sample has some 390,000 distinct CDR3 sequences, with roughly 18% found just once. Study-level findings and limits: In two of eight donors, the top clonotype was HLA-C-restricted CMV-specific. Summed frequency of shared TCR beta families picked out CMV carriers who also had the relevant HLA.

Germline assignment: CDR1 MNHNS and CDR2 SASEGT. V lost 4 bases and J 3 bases, leaving 13 bases between the germline ends. The CDR3 consists of 15 residues. Input material: PBMCs. This chain links TRBV6-1 with TRBJ2-1; a possible D gene is TRBD1 (6 bases). The clonotype was recovered from a human donor in good health (CMV status not recorded). Some clones in this sample may be carry-over from other donors' samples. CDR3 loop: CASSATGSFYNEQFF. In nucleotides, the CDR3 is TGTGCCAGCAGTGCTACAGGGTCGTTCTACAATGAGCAGTTCTTC.